This TCR beta chain was profiled in a study of response to subunit inactivated influenza vaccine. TCRdb recomputed calls from the RT-PCR reads with MiXCR, one row per CDR3 protein. The table has fewer than 800,000 distinct CDR3 sequences, around a sixth seen once. Note on this clonotype: Its target is unknown.

General study results and limits: There was a suggestion from the authors that each seasonal influenza vaccination recruits few new T cells.

The V gene's germline CDR1 is MDHEN and CDR2 SYDVKM. The V gene end was trimmed by 7 bases and the J gene end by 6 bases; junction bases not matched to a gene: 14. The CDR3 has 16 amino acids. The sample here was PBMCs from blood, taken approximately 12 days after vaccination. This TCR was sampled from a man over 45 who received an inactivated influenza vaccine. The chain has TRBV28 and TRBJ2-5, with TRBD1 identical over 10 bases. CDR3 nucleotides: TGTGCCAGCACGTATCGCGGGACAGGGGTCCCGAAGACCCAGTACTTC. It codes for CASTYRGTGVPKTQYF. Combining the CDR3 with reference TRBV28 and TRBJ2-5 gives the whole variable domain DVKVTQSSRYLVKRTGEKVFLECVQDMDHENMFWYRQDPGLGLRLIYFSYDVKMKEKGDIPEGYSVSREKKERFSLILESASTNQTSMYLCASTYRGTGVPKTQYFGPGTRLLVL.